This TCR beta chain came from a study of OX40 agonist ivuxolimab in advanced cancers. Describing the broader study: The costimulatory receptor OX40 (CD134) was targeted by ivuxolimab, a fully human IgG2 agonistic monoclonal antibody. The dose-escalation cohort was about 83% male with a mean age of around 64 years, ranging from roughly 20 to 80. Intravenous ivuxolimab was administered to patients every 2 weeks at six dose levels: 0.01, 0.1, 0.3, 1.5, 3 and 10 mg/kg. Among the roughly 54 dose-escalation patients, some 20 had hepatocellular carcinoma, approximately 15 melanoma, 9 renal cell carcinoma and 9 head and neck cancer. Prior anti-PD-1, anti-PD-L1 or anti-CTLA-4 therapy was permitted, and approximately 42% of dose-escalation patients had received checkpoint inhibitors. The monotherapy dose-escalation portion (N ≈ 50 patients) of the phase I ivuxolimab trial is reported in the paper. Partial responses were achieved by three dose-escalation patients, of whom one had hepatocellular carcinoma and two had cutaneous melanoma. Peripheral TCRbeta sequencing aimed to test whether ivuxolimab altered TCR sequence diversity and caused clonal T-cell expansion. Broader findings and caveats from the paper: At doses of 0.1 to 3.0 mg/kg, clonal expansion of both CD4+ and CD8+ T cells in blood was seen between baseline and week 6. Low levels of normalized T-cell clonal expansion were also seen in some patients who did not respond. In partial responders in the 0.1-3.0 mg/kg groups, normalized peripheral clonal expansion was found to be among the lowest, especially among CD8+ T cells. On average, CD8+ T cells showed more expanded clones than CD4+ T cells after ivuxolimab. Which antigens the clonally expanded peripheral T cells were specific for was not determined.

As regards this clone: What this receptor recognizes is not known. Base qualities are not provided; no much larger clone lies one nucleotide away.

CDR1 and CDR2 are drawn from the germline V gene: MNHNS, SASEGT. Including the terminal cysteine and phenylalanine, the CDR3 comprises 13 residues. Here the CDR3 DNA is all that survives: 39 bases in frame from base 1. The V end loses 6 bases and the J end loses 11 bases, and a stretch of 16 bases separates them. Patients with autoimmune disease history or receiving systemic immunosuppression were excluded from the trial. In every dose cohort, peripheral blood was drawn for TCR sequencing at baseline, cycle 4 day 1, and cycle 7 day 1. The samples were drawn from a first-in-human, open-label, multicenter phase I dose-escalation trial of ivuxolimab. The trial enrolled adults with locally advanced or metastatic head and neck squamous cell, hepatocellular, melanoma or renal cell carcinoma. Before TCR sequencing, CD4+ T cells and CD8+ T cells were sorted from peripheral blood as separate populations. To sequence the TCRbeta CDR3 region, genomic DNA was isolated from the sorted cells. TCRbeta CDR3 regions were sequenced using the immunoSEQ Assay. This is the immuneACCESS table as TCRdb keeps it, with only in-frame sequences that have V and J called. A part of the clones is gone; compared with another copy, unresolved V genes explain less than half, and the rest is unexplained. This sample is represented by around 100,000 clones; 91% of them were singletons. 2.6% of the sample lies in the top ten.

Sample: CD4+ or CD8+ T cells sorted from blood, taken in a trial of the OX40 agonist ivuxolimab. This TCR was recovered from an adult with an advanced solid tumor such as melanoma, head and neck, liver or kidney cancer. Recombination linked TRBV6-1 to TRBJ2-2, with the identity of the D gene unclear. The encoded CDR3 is CASSPMGEGELFF. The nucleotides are TGTGCCAGCAGCCCAATGGGCGAAGGAGAGCTGTTTTTT.